The 2 T cell receptor beta chains reported below all come from one sample, sequenced in a study of OX40 agonist ivuxolimab in advanced cancers. Repertoires were generated with immunoSEQ multiplex PCR, while TCRdb's copy carries only in-frame clones and drops some. Seen here are about 77,000 clones, about 86% observed once, and the top ten hold about 0.71%. The sample consisted of CD4+ or CD8+ T cells sorted from blood, taken in a trial of the OX40 agonist ivuxolimab. Source of these receptors: an adult with an advanced solid tumor such as melanoma, head and neck, liver or kidney cancer.

J is TRBJ1-4 and V is TRBV1. TRBV1 is a known pseudogene. The length of the CDR3 is 14 residues. CDR3: CTSSQADYNEKLFF. The DNA for the CDR3 is TGCACCAGCAGCCAAGCAGACTACAATGAAAAACTGTTTTTT.

The sample holds one count of this clone. This rearrangement joins TRBV2 to TRBJ2-5; D possibly corresponds to TRBD2 (5 bases). Trimming removed 7 bases at V and 7 bases at J, with 16 bases between. Germline V gene data show CDR1 as SNHLY and CDR2 as FYNNEI. This CDR3 is built from 13 residues. The CDR3 is CASTEDPSWTQYF. The CDR3 DNA reads TGTGCCAGCACCGAGGATCCTAGCTGGACCCAGTACTTC.